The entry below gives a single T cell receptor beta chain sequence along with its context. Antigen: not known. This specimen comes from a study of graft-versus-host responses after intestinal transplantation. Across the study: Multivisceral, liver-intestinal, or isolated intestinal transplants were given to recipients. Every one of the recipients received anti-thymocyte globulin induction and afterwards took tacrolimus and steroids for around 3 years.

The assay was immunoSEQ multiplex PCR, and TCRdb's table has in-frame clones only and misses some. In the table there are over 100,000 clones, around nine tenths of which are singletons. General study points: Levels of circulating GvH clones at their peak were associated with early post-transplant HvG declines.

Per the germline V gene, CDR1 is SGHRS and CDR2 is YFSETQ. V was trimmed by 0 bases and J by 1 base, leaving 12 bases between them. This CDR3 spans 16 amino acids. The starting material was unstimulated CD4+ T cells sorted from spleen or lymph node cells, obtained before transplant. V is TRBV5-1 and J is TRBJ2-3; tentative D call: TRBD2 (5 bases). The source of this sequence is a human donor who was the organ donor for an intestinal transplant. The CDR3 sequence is CASSLASIGGTDTQYF. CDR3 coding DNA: TGCGCCAGCAGCTTGGCCTCTATCGGGGGCACAGATACGCAGTATTTT.